Shown below are 10 T cell receptor beta chains from a single sample sequenced in a study of blood T cell repertoires in COVID-19. Measured with immunoSEQ multiplex PCR; TCRdb has only the in-frame clones, and not every one. The sample carries 150,000 to 200,000 clones, 65% to 85% recorded once. Material: peripheral blood. The source of these receptors is a woman aged 55-75 years with acute or convalescent COVID-19.

The genes are TRBV4-2 and TRBJ2-2; D is uncertain. Trimming removed 0 bases at V and 1 base at J, with 3 bases between. CDR1 and CDR2 from the germline V gene are LGHNA and YNFKEQ. There are 14 residues in the CDR3. CDR3 sequence reads: CASSQDRNTGELFF. The CDR3, as DNA: TGTGCCAGCAGCCAAGACAGGAACACCGGGGAGCTGTTTTTT.

The CDR3 here is CASRDRGLTGELFF. In nucleotides, the CDR3 is TGTGCCAGTAGGGACAGGGGGCTCACCGGGGAGCTGTTTTTT. The chain employs TRBV19 and TRBJ2-2; 11 bases match TRBD1. V was clipped by 6 bases and J by 4 bases; unmatched bases: 1. The CDR3 contains 14 residues. The germline V gene has CDR1 LNHDA and CDR2 SQIVND (reference sequence). The full variable domain, in which reference TRBV19 and TRBJ2-2 provide the parts outside the CDR3, is DGGITQSPKYLFRKEGQNVTLSCEQNLNHDAMYWYRQDPGQGLRLIYYSQIVNDFQKGDIAEGYSVSREKKESFPLTVTSAQKNPTAFYLCASRDRGLTGELFFGEGSRLTVL.

The V and J genes are TRBV5-1 and TRBJ2-6; D possibly corresponds to TRBD1 (5 bases). CDR3 length: 16 residues. Trimming took off 6 bases at V and 4 bases at J, with 17 bases between the two ends. In germline, CDR1 is SGHRS, CDR2 YFSETQ. CDR3 sequence (DNA): TGCGCCAGCAAGCGTGACAGTGGTTCGGGGGCCAACGTCCTGACTTTC. It specifies CASKRDSGSGANVLTF.

This clone was observed a handful of times. The chain is built from TRBV5-1 and TRBJ1-6; a weak D match, TRBD1 (5 bases). This CDR3 comprises 18 residues. The V gene's germline CDR1 is SGHRS and CDR2 YFSETQ. The V end was cut by 0 bases, the J end by 2 bases, with 15 bases between. For the CDR3, the DNA is TGCGCCAGCAGCTTGGGTCAGGGCCAACTCACCTATAATTCACCCCTCCACTTT. It codes for CASSLGQGQLTYNSPLHF.

The DNA of the CDR3 is TGTGCCAGCAGAGAGAGCACTGAAGCTTTCTTT. Protein sequence: CASRESTEAFF. V usage is TRBV6-5 and J usage is TRBJ1-1; the D is unclear. The CDR3 has 11 amino acids. Germline V gene data show CDR1 as MNHEY and CDR2 as SVGAGI. V was clipped by 6 bases and J by 4 bases, with 6 bases between them.

This clone has only one observation. The chain uses TRBV19 and TRBJ2-7; D might be TRBD2 (5 bases). The CDR3 is 17 residues long. The germline CDR1 and CDR2 sequences are LNHDA and SQIVND (reference sequence). V gave up 2 bases and J gave up 7 bases, with 24 bases separating them. The CDR3 nucleotides read TGTGCCAGTAGTATACCCTCTTCGACCGCGTCTGGCGGGGAGCAGTACTTC. Translated: CASSIPSSTASGGEQYF.

The genes are TRBV19 and TRBJ1-5; 11 bases map to TRBD1. V gave up 5 bases and J gave up 1 base; unmatched junction bases: 4. This CDR3 spans 16 amino acids. From germline, CDR1 is LNHDA and CDR2 SQIVND (reference sequence). CDR3 sequence reads: CASSADRGLSNQPQHF. CDR3 DNA sequence: TGTGCCAGTAGTGCGGACAGGGGGCTCAGCAATCAGCCCCAGCATTTT.

This clone has a handful of counts. V is TRBV5-1 and J is TRBJ2-2; D is undetermined. CDR1 is SGHRS, CDR2 YFSETQ, per germline. V was cut by 3 bases and J by 2 bases, with 8 bases left in between. This CDR3 spans 14 amino acids. The CDR3 nucleotides read TGCGCCAGCAGCTATTTTTTAAACACCGGGGAGCTGTTTTTT. Translating gives CASSYFLNTGELFF.

In this sample, this clone turned up a few times. The chain couples TRBV3-1 (or the pseudogene TRBV3-2) to TRBJ1-2, with 7 bases matching TRBD1. Looked up from germline, CDR1 is LGHDT and CDR2 is YNNKEL (reference sequence). The CDR3 consists of 16 residues. With V trimmed by 0 bases and J by 1 base, 5 bases remained unmatched. The CDR3 nucleotides are TGTGCCAGCAGCCAAGACAGGGGGTGGCTTAACTATGGCTACACCTTC. This translates into CASSQDRGWLNYGYTF.

This sequence joins TRBV29-1 and TRBJ1-1; 10 bases are shared with TRBD1. J gave up 3 bases and V 7 bases, and 2 bases lay outside the gene matches. The CDR3 covers 12 residues. Germline V gene lookup returns CDR1 SQVTM and CDR2 ANQGSEA. Here the CDR3 DNA reads TGCAGCGCAGGACAGGGGGACACTGAAGCTTTCTTT. It specifies CSAGQGDTEAFF.